These 26 T cell receptor beta chains share one sample of origin, sequenced in a study of cytomegalovirus exposure and HLA in healthy donors. Assay used: immunoSEQ multiplex PCR; TCRdb lists only in-frame clones, some missing. Of 45,000 to 70,000 clones listed, roughly 90% are singletons. The sample was PBMCs. All receptors come from a man younger than 30 in good health and CMV-seronegative.

J is TRBJ2-7 and V is TRBV9; possible D gene TRBD2, 6 bases. The CDR3 has 14 amino acids. Germline values: CDR1 SGDLS, CDR2 YYNGEE. V was pared by 0 bases and J by 4 bases, with 11 bases between. CDR3: CASSVGGNKYEQYF. DNA of the CDR3: TGTGCCAGCAGCGTAGGCGGGAATAAATACGAGCAGTACTTC.

This chain uses TRBV25-1 with TRBJ2-2; 7 bases agree with TRBD1. The CDR3 consists of 12 residues. The V segment lost 9 bases and the J segment 3 bases; nucleotides outside the gene matches: 1. CDR1 and CDR2 from the germline V gene are MGHDK and SYGVNS. Here the CDR3 DNA reads TGTGCCAGTACAGGGGACACCGGGGAGCTGTTTTTT. It encodes CASTGDTGELFF. The full variable domain, with the rest looked up from reference TRBV25-1 and TRBJ2-2, is EADIYQTPRYLVIGTGKKITLECSQTMGHDKMYWYQQDPGMELHLIHYSYGVNSTEKGDLSSESTVSRIRTEHFPLTLESARPSHTSQYLCASTGDTGELFFGEGSRLTVL.

This clone showed up just a few times. The chain uses TRBV5-6 and TRBJ1-1; D possibly corresponds to TRBD1 (6 bases). Germline assignment: CDR1 SGHDT and CDR2 YYEEEE. The CDR3 covers 12 residues. Trimming took off 5 bases at V and 7 bases at J, with 12 bases between the two ends. The CDR3 DNA sequence: TGTGCCAGCAGTCGGACAGCCCTTGAAGCTTTCTTT. Amino acids: CASSRTALEAFF.

The chain employs TRBV7-8 and TRBJ2-1; 11 bases are shared with TRBD2. The length of the CDR3 is 17 residues. Germline lookup yields CDR1 SGHVS and CDR2 FQNEAQ. The V and J ends lost 5 bases and 3 bases, in that order; junction bases with no gene match: 9. The CDR3 sequence is CASSIGGGTSGYNEQFF. The CDR3 DNA sequence: TGTGCCAGCAGCATAGGGGGTGGGACTAGCGGCTACAATGAGCAGTTCTTC.

Here the CDR3 DNA reads TGTGCCAGCAGCCCGCGACTAGTTCGGACGACCGGGGAGCTGTTTTTT. It is translated as CASSPRLVRTTGELFF. The chain links TRBV13 to TRBJ2-2; D is possibly TRBD2 (6 bases). The CDR3 runs 16 residues. Germline-derived CDR1 and CDR2 are PRHDT and FYEKMQ (reference sequence). Trimming left V 5 bases short and J 5 bases short, with 18 bases between.

This clone was counted between two and nine times. The chain uses TRBV7-9 and TRBJ1-2; D possibly corresponds to TRBD1 (5 bases). Trimming cost V 5 bases and J 4 bases, with 14 bases left between them. This CDR3 has 14 residues. Germline CDR1 is SEHNR and CDR2 is FQNEAQ (reference sequence). The CDR3 here is CASSPTVGGYGYTF. The CDR3 bases are TGTGCCAGCAGCCCAACTGTGGGGGGCTATGGCTACACCTTC.

The chain recombines TRBV6-1 with TRBJ2-7, with 7 bases identical to TRBD2. The CDR3 contains 12 residues. With V trimmed by 7 bases and J by 4 bases, 4 bases remained unmatched. CDR1 is MNHNS, CDR2 SASEGT, per germline. The CDR3 DNA reads TGTGCCAGCACCACCGGGAGGTACGAGCAGTACTTC. As protein: CASTTGRYEQYF.

The rearrangement links TRBV7-2 to TRBJ2-7, with D perhaps matching TRBD1 (5 bases). The germline V gene has CDR1 SGHTA and CDR2 FQGNSA. This CDR3 spans 15 amino acids. The V end was cut by 1 base, the J end by 4 bases, with 14 bases between. CDR3 DNA: TGTGCCAGCAGCTTAGGGGCAGGGATGGCATACGAGCAGTACTTC. Protein: CASSLGAGMAYEQYF.

J is TRBJ2-7 and V is TRBV30; tentatively, D is TRBD2 (6 bases). V was clipped by 3 bases and J by 4 bases, with 16 bases between them. Germline V gene lookup returns CDR1 GTSNPN and CDR2 SVGIG (reference sequence). The CDR3 is 14 residues long. In DNA form, the CDR3 reads TGTGCCTGGAGCGTTGGGGGGAGTGGGTACGAGCAGTACTTC. It codes for CAWSVGGSGYEQYF.

The DNA for the CDR3 is TGCGCCAGCAGCCCATGGCCCGAGCAGTACTTC. Amino acid sequence: CASSPWPEQYF. This sequence joins TRBV5-1 and TRBJ2-7; the D is unclear. Germline loops: CDR1 SGHRS, CDR2 YFSETQ. The CDR3 sequence is 11 residues long. Trimming left V 4 bases short and J 6 bases short, with 8 bases between.

The chain recombines TRBV11-3 with TRBJ1-1; D may be TRBD1 (5 bases). CDR1 is SGHNT and CDR2 is YENEEA in the germline V gene. Trimming left V 6 bases short and J 1 base short, with 9 bases between. This CDR3 has 13 residues. CDR3 DNA sequence: TGTGCCAGCAGGCGGCAGGGGAACACTGAAGCTTTCTTT. Translation gives CASRRQGNTEAFF.

The chain couples TRBV28 to TRBJ2-7; perhaps TRBD1 as D (6 bases). Germline V gene sequence: CDR1 MDHEN, CDR2 SYDVKM. The CDR3 has 14 amino acids. The V and J ends lost 1 base and 2 bases respectively, with 9 bases between them. The CDR3 protein is CASSLLDSTYEQYF. In DNA, the CDR3 is TGTGCCAGCAGTTTATTGGACAGCACCTACGAGCAGTACTTC.

This chain joins TRBV29-1 and TRBJ2-5; TRBD2 aligns across 13 bases. Germline V lookup: CDR1 SQVTM, CDR2 ANQGSEA. The CDR3 has 17 residues. V was clipped by 6 bases and J by 4 bases; unmatched bases: 14. The chain's CDR3 is CSVAGLAGYTRPETQYF. CDR3 DNA sequence: TGCAGCGTCGCGGGACTAGCGGGATACACCCGACCAGAGACCCAGTACTTC.

V and J are TRBV7-2 and TRBJ2-7; 9 bases align to TRBD2. The V segment lost 9 bases and the J segment 0 bases; nucleotides outside the gene matches: 3. This CDR3 spans 13 amino acids. Germline-derived CDR1 and CDR2 are SGHTA and FQGNSA. In DNA form, the CDR3 reads TGTGCCAGTTCGACTAGCGGCTCCTACGAGCAGTACTTC. Its protein is CASSTSGSYEQYF.

The chain couples TRBV11-3 to TRBJ2-3, with 13 bases fitting TRBD2. Germline V gene data show CDR1 as SGHNT and CDR2 as YENEEA. The CDR3 consists of 17 residues. Losses at the gene ends were 5 bases for V and 4 bases for J; bases not matched to a gene: 9. In nucleotides, the CDR3 is TGTGCCAGCAGCCCGCGACTAGCGGGAGGTCGGGCAGATACGCAGTATTTT. Translated: CASSPRLAGGRADTQYF.

J is TRBJ2-7 and V is TRBV11-3; weak D call: TRBD2 (6 bases). CDR3 length: 13 residues. Germline V CDR1 and CDR2: SGHNT, YENEEA. V was cut by 7 bases and J by 5 bases, with 15 bases left in between. The CDR3 is CASTTSEGHEQYF. CDR3 bases: TGTGCCAGCACCACCTCGGAGGGCCACGAGCAGTACTTC.

This clone has a single count. The J gene is TRBJ2-4, the V gene TRBV19, with TRBD1 matching over 9 bases. Germline V gene data show CDR1 as LNHDA and CDR2 as SQIVND (reference sequence). CDR3 length: 17 amino acids. Losses at the gene ends were 4 bases for V and 3 bases for J; bases not matched to a gene: 10. The CDR3 region has the DNA TGTGCCAGTAGTACCTACCAACAGGGGGCCGGCAAAAACATTCAGTACTTC. Encoded protein: CASSTYQQGAGKNIQYF.

V and J are TRBV29-1 and TRBJ2-7; maybe TRBD2 (8 bases). Germline lookup yields CDR1 SQVTM and CDR2 ANQGSEA. The CDR3 is 15 residues long. V lost 6 bases and J lost 0, with 18 bases in between. The CDR3 here is CSVRGLAGNSYEQYF. The CDR3 DNA reads TGCAGCGTGAGGGGGCTAGCGGGCAACTCCTACGAGCAGTACTTC.

The chain has TRBV4-3 and TRBJ2-1; 7 nucleotides line up with TRBD2. V shed 0 bases and J 4 bases; nucleotides not matched to a gene: 6. CDR1 and CDR2 (germline): LGHNA, YSLEER. The CDR3 consists of 16 residues. CDR3 sequence reads: CASSQEPSGGYNEQFF. The CDR3 DNA reads TGCGCCAGCAGCCAAGAACCTAGCGGAGGATACAATGAGCAGTTCTTC.

The gene calls are TRBV5-1 and TRBJ2-7; a possible D gene is TRBD1 (6 bases). This CDR3 comprises 15 residues. With 0 bases removed from V and 3 bases from J, the gap between germline ends came to 13 bases. Per germline, CDR1 SGHRS and CDR2 YFSETQ. The chain's CDR3 is CASSLGQGILYEQYF. In DNA form, the CDR3 reads TGCGCCAGCAGCTTGGGGCAGGGGATCCTCTACGAGCAGTACTTC.

The rearrangement joins TRBV28 to TRBJ1-1; D unresolved. The length of the CDR3 is 12 residues. Germline V gene sequence: CDR1 MDHEN, CDR2 SYDVKM. V lost 4 bases and J lost 5, with 8 bases in between. The chain's CDR3 is CASSYSKTEAFF. In DNA, the CDR3 is TGTGCCAGCAGTTACAGTAAGACTGAAGCTTTCTTT.

The J gene is TRBJ2-7, the V gene TRBV7-8; perhaps TRBD1 as D (6 bases). V lost 2 bases, J lost 5 bases, and 25 bases lay in between. CDR3 length: 18 residues. The V gene's germline CDR1 is SGHVS and CDR2 FQNEAQ. In DNA, the CDR3 is TGTGCCAGCAGCTTAAACGCCAGGGGACCCCTGCTTGAGAACGAGCAGTACTTC. Its protein is CASSLNARGPLLENEQYF. The full variable domain, rest sourced from reference TRBV7-8 and TRBJ2-7, is GAGVSQSPRYKVAKRGQDVALRCDPISGHVSLFWYQQALGQGPEFLTYFQNEAQLDKSGLPSDRFFAERPEGSVSTLKIQRTQQEDSAVYLCASSLNARGPLLENEQYFGPGTRLTVT.

This clone was seen just once. The chain links TRBV5-4 to TRBJ2-3; D is undetermined. CDR3 length: 14 amino acids. V lost 4 bases and J 0 bases, leaving 9 bases between the germline ends. The germline CDR1 and CDR2 sequences are SGHNT and YYREEE (reference sequence). CDR3 in DNA: TGTGCCAGCAGCCCCAGACTTAGCACAGATACGCAGTATTTT. Its protein product is CASSPRLSTDTQYF.

The CDR3 is CASRSVGGNEQFF. In DNA, the CDR3 is TGTGCCAGCAGGTCCGTGGGGGGCAATGAGCAGTTCTTC. V gene TRBV27 combines with J gene TRBJ2-1; tentative D call: TRBD2 (6 bases). Per the germline V gene, CDR1 is MNHEY and CDR2 is SMNVEV (reference sequence). This CDR3 is 13 amino acids long. V gave up 6 bases and J gave up 6 bases, with 12 bases separating them.

V usage is TRBV5-1 and J usage is TRBJ2-5; possibly TRBD2 for D (6 bases). The CDR3 is made up of 13 amino acids. Germline V gene data show CDR1 as SGHRS and CDR2 as YFSETQ. Trimming removed 4 bases at V and 5 bases at J, with 12 bases between. In DNA form, the CDR3 reads TGCGCCAGCAGCGTGGACTATCGGGAGACCCAGTACTTC. Amino acids: CASSVDYRETQYF.

The rearrangement joins TRBV7-2 to TRBJ2-5; 10 nucleotides align to TRBD2. This CDR3 region has 16 residues. J was trimmed by 7 bases and V by 3 bases; bases with no gene match: 11. Per the germline V gene, CDR1 is SGHTA and CDR2 is FQGNSA. The CDR3 DNA reads as TGTGCCAGCAGCTTGAGGGCTAGCGGGAGTTTCGGGACCCAGTACTTC. The encoded protein is CASSLRASGSFGTQYF.